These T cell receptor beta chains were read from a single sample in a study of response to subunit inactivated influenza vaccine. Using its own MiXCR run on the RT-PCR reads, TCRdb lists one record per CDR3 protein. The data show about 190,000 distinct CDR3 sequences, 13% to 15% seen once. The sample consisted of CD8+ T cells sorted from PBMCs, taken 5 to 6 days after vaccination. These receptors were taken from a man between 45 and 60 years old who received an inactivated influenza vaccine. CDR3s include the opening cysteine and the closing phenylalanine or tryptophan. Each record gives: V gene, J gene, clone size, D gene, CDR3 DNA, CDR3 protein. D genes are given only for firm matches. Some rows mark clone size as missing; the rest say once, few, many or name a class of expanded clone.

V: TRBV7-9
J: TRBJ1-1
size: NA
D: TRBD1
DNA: TGTGCCAGCAGCGCAACAGGGGGCGCGGGTTCAATTGAAGCTTTCTTT
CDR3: CASSATGGAGSIEAFF

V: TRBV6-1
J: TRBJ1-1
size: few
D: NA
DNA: TGTGCCAGCAGATTTTGGGGGGGGCCGCAGTTAAGGAACACTGAAGCTTTCTTT
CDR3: CASRFWGGPQLRNTEAFF

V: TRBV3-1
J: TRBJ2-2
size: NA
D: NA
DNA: TGTGCCACCTGCCAAGATATCGTGGAGGGGGCTGTTGAGTACACCGGGGAGCTGTTTTTT
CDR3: CATCQDIVEGAVEYTGELFF

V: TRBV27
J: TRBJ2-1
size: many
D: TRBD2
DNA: TGTGCCAGCAGTCCCGGACTAGCGGGAGTCAATGAGCAGTTCTTC
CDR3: CASSPGLAGVNEQFF

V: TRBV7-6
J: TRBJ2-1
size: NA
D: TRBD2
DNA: TGTGCCAGCAGCCAATATAGCGGGGGGGACCCCTACTACAATGAGCAGTTCTTC
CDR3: CASSQYSGGDPYYNEQFF

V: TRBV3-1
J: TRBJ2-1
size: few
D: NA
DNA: TGTGCCAGCAGCCAGGGTTGGAGTCCTCAATTCAATGAGCAGTTCTTC
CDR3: CASSQGWSPQFNEQFF

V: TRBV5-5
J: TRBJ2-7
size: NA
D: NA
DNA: TGTGCCAGCAGCTGGAGGGGGGCCTACGAGCAGTACTTC
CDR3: CASSWRGAYEQYF

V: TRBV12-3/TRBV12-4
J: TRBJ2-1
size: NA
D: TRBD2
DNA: TGTGCCAGCAGCCTGACTAGCGAAGAGCAGTTCTTC
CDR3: CASSLTSEEQFF

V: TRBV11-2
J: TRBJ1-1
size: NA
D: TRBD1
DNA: TGTGCCAGCAGCCTCGGGACAGGGGGTGAAGCTTTCTTT
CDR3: CASSLGTGGEAFF

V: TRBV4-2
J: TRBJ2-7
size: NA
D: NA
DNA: TGTGCCAGCGCCGAGGGGGGCGGACCCTACGAGCAGTACTTC
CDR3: CASAEGGGPYEQYF

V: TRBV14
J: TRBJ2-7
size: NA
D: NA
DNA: TGTGCCAGCAGCCAAAGCGATTTCGGGTCCTACGAGCAGTACTTC
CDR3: CASSQSDFGSYEQYF

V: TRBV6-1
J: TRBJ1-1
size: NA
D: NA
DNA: TGTGCCAGCATCAATGGGAGGAACACTGAAGCTTTCTTT
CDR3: CASINGRNTEAFF

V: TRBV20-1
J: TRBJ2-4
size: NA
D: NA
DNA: TGCAGTGCTAGAGGGGCGCGACCCGCCAAAAACATTCAGTACTTC
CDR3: CSARGARPAKNIQYF

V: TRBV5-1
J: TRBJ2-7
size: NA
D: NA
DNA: TGCGCCAGCAGCCCGACTCCTTACAGTTCCCAAGAGCAGTACTTC
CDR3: CASSPTPYSSQEQYF

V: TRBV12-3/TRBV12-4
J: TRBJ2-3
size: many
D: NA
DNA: TGTGCCAGCAGTTTATATTACCGGTTCACAGATACGCAGTATTTT
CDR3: CASSLYYRFTDTQYF

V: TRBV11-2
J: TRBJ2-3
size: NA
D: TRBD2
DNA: TGTGCCAGCACCCTACTAGCGGACCGGGGGGCTACGCAGTCTTTT
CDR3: CASTLLADRGATQSF

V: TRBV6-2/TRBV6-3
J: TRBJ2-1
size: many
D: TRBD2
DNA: TGTGCCAGCCACGGACTAGCTCAGTATGAGCAGTTCTTC
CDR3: CASHGLAQYEQFF

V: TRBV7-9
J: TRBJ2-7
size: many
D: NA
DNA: TGTGCGAGCTTGGCGGAGAACTCCTACGAGCAGTACTTC
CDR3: CASLAENSYEQYF

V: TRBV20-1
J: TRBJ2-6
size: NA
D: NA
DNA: TGCAGTGCTAGAGAGGAGAGGAGGGGGGCCAACGTCCTGACTTTC
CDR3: CSAREERRGANVLTF

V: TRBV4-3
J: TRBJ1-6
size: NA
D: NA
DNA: TGCGCCAGCAGCCAGCATGCACCCGGAGCGATCGTTACCTCACCCCTCCACTTT
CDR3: CASSQHAPGAIVTSPLHF

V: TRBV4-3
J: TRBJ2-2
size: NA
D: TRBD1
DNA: TGCGCCAGCAGCCAAAAAACAGGGGGGCGACTGAACACCGGGGAGCTGTTTTTT
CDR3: CASSQKTGGRLNTGELFF

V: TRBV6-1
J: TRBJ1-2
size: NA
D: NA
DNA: TGTGCCAGCAGTGAAAGGGTCGGCACCTATGGCTACACCTTC
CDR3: CASSERVGTYGYTF

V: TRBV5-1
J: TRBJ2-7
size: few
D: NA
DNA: TGCGCCAGCAGCTTGGTCGGAAAACCCTACGAGCAGTACTTC
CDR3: CASSLVGKPYEQYF

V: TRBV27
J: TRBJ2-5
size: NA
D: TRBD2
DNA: TGTGCCAGCAGTCTAGGGACTAGCGGCCAAGAGACCCAGTACTTC
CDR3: CASSLGTSGQETQYF

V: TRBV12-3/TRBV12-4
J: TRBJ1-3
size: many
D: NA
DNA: TGTGCCAGCAGTTTAGCAGGGTTCTCTGGAAACACCATATATTTT
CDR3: CASSLAGFSGNTIYF

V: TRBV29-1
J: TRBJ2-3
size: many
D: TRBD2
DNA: TGCAGCGTTGAGAGCGGGGGTGAGGCAGATACGCAGTATTTT
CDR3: CSVESGGEADTQYF

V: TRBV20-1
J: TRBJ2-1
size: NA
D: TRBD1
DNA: TGCAGTGCTAGCGAGGGACAGGGGGCTTCCTACAATGAGCAGTTCTTC
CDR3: CSASEGQGASYNEQFF

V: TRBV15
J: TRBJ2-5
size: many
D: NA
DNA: TGTGCCACCAGCATGAAGAGGCGGGAGACCCAGTACTTC
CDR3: CATSMKRRETQYF

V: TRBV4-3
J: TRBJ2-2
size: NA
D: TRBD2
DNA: TGCGCCAGCAGCCAAGATCCTTCGGGACTAGCGCTGAACACCGGGGAGCTGTTTTTT
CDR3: CASSQDPSGLALNTGELFF